This entry concerns a single TCR beta chain. The data were taken from a study of blood T cell repertoires in COVID-19. CDR1 and CDR2 from the germline V gene are KGHDR and SFDVKD. CDR3 length: 14 amino acids. The germline V and J ends were trimmed by 7 bases and 4 bases, with 14 bases remaining between them. Measured with immunoSEQ multiplex PCR; TCRdb has only the in-frame clones, and not every one. The sample lists about 260,000 clones, approximately 89% occurring once. This receptor was obtained from a man aged 40-49 years with active or convalescent COVID-19. The chain couples TRBV24-1 to TRBJ2-3; tentatively, D is TRBD2 (6 bases). Input material: peripheral blood. The CDR3 is CATRSSSGPDTQYF. Here the CDR3 DNA reads TGTGCCACCAGAAGTTCCAGCGGGCCAGATACGCAGTATTTT.